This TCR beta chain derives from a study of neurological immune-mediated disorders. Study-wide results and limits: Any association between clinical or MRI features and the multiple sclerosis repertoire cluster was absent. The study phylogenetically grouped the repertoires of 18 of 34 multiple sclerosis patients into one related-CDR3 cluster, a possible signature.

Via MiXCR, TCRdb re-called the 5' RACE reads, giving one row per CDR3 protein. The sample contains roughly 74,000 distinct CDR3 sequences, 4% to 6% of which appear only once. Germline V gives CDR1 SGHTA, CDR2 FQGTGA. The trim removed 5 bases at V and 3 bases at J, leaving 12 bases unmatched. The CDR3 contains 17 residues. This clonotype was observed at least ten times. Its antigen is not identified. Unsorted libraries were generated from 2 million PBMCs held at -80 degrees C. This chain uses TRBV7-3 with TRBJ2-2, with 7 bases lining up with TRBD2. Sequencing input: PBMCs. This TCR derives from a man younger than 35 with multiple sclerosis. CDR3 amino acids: CASSLAGASGYTGELFF. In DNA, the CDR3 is TGTGCCAGCAGCCTCGCCGGGGCTAGCGGTTACACCGGGGAGCTGTTTTTT.